This TCR beta chain was sequenced during a study of blood T cell repertoires in COVID-19. This CDR3 has 12 amino acids. CDR1 and CDR2 (germline): MNHEY, SVGAGI. J gave up 3 bases and V 8 bases, and 2 bases lay outside the gene matches. Assay used: immunoSEQ multiplex PCR; TCRdb lists only in-frame clones, some missing. In the table there are some 150,000 clones, roughly nine tenths of which are singletons. This TCR was sampled from an older man with acute or convalescent COVID-19. The sequencing input was peripheral blood. The genes are TRBV6-5 and TRBJ2-5; 8 positions agree with TRBD2. The CDR3 nucleotides are TGTGCCAGCGAAGCGGGAGAAGAGACCCAGTACTTC. Its protein product is CASEAGEETQYF.